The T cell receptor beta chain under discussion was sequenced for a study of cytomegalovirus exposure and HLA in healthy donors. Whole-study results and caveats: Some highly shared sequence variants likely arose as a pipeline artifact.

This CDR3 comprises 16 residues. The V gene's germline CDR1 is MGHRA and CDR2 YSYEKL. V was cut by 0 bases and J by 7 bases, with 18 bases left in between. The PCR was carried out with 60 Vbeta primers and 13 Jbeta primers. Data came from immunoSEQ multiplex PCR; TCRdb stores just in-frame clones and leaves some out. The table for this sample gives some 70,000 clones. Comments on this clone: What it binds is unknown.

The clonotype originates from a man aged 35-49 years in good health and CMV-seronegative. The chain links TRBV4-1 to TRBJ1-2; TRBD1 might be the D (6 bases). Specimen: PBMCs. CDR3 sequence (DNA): TGCGCCAGCAGCCAAGACAGGGGATGGGGTTTGGGTGGCTACACCTTC. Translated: CASSQDRGWGLGGYTF.